The present T cell receptor (beta chain) was sequenced within a study of T cell responses to AZD1222 COVID-19 vaccine. Per germline, CDR1 SGHRS and CDR2 YFSETQ. The V and J ends lost 1 base and 1 base respectively, with 11 bases between them. The CDR3 is 16 amino acids. Study outcomes and limitations: White British people made up most donors, females outnumbered males, and clonal diversity was possibly underestimated.

The repertoire was sequenced with immunoSEQ multiplex PCR; TCRdb's copy has only in-frame clones and lacks some. Counted here are 75,000 to 100,000 clones, roughly 86% occurring once; the ten biggest clones make up roughly 5.2%. Turning to this clone: Its target is not known.

The source is an adult in good health. This chain links TRBV5-1 with TRBJ2-2; D unresolved. The sample in question was peripheral blood, obtained on day 0 of AZD1222 vaccination. The CDR3 bases are TGCGCCAGCAGCTTGAATGGCTTTCAGAACACCGGGGAGCTGTTTTTT. It codes for CASSLNGFQNTGELFF.